One sample yielded the 19 T cell receptor beta chains listed below, sequenced in a study of T-cell reconstitution after alpha-beta-depleted transplantation in children. Unique molecular identifiers featured in how the TCRbeta library was prepared. TCRdb re-called the PCR reads with MiXCR, one entry per CDR3 protein. The table shows hundreds of thousands of distinct CDR3 sequences, with under 30% occurring only once. The sequences come from PBMCs, mostly from graft donor cells, collected 360 days after TCRalphabeta/CD19-depleted stem cell transplant. The receptor source for this set is a boy younger than two who had a stem cell transplant for acute myeloid leukemia, so the T cells may come from the graft donor.

The chain is built from TRBV10-3 and TRBJ2-2; D ambiguous. The CDR3 loop spans 16 amino acids. V was pared by 3 bases and J by 0 bases, with 11 bases between. Germline V gene sequence: CDR1 ENHRY, CDR2 SYGVKD. The CDR3 sequence is CAISDFRNSNTGELFF. The DNA for the CDR3 is TGTGCCATCAGTGATTTCCGGAACTCGAACACCGGGGAGCTGTTTTTT.

V and J are TRBV15 and TRBJ2-2; TRBD1 agrees at 8 bases. The trim removed 6 bases at V and 5 bases at J, leaving 8 bases unmatched. This CDR3 region has 15 residues. The germline gives CDR1 LNHNV, CDR2 YYDKDF (reference sequence). Here the CDR3 DNA reads TGTGCCACCAGTTACCGGACAGGGTGGACCGGGGAGCTGTTTTTT. Protein: CATSYRTGWTGELFF.

The rearrangement joins TRBV6-2 or TRBV6-3 to TRBJ2-5; maybe TRBD1 (5 bases). CDR3 length: 13 residues. CDR1 is MNHEY and CDR2 is SVGEGT in the germline V gene. V lost 6 bases and J 1 base, leaving 9 bases between the germline ends. CDR3 loop: CASRADIQETQYF. As DNA, the CDR3 is TGTGCCAGCAGGGCGGACATCCAAGAGACCCAGTACTTC.

The V gene is TRBV20-1, the J gene TRBJ1-1; D remains unclear. The CDR3 is made up of 13 amino acids. Trimming pared 0 bases from V and 4 bases from J, leaving 9 bases between. Per the germline V gene, CDR1 is DFQATT and CDR2 is SNEGSKA (reference sequence). The CDR3 bases are TGCAGTGCTAGAGACCCAGGAACCACTGAAGCTTTCTTT. Translated, it gives CSARDPGTTEAFF.

The genes are TRBV21-1 and TRBJ2-7. TRBV21-1 is a documented pseudogene. The CDR3 is 13 residues long. The CDR3 DNA follows: TGTGCCAGCAGCCCCCAGACCCCCTACGAGCAGTACGTC. Protein: CASSPQTPYEQYV.

The chain employs TRBV20-1 and TRBJ2-6; tentatively, D is TRBD1 (6 bases). The V gene's germline CDR1 is DFQATT and CDR2 SNEGSKA (reference sequence). The CDR3 is 15 amino acids. The V end lost 2 bases, the J end lost 2 bases, and 10 bases lay between the germline ends. The CDR3 reads CSARPGATGANVLTF. DNA of the CDR3: TGCAGTGCTAGACCAGGGGCAACTGGGGCCAACGTCCTGACTTTC.

The chain employs TRBV28 and TRBJ2-3, with D possibly being TRBD2 (6 bases). CDR1 is MDHEN, CDR2 SYDVKM, per germline. V shed 3 bases and J shed 7 bases, with 11 bases lying between them. The CDR3 has 13 amino acids. CDR3 nucleotide sequence: TGTGCCAGCAGTTTGGGAGGACTGTATACGCAGTATTTT. Its protein is CASSLGGLYTQYF.

This chain joins TRBV20-1 and TRBJ2-3, with TRBD2 as a possible D gene (5 bases). Trimming took 5 bases from V and 2 from J, leaving 14 bases between them. Germline V lookup: CDR1 DFQATT, CDR2 SNEGSKA (reference sequence). This CDR3 is built from 14 residues. The CDR3 DNA sequence: TGCAGTGCTGGCTCCGTTCTAGCCACAGATACGCAGTATTTT. Amino acids: CSAGSVLATDTQYF.

This chain connects TRBV3-1 to TRBJ2-1; the D gene could be TRBD1 or TRBD2 (5 bases each). Germline V gene sequence: CDR1 LGHDT, CDR2 YNNKEL (reference sequence). The CDR3 contains 15 residues. Trimming removed 2 bases at V and 4 bases at J, with 12 bases between. The CDR3 DNA reads TGTGCCAGCAGCCAATACCGGGACCAATACAATGAGCAGTTCTTC. Translating it yields CASSQYRDQYNEQFF.

This clonotype showed up just a few times. The chain employs TRBV29-1 and TRBJ1-1; D unresolved. V was shortened by 8 bases and J by 3 bases, with 13 bases between the two germline ends. Germline V CDR1 and CDR2: SQVTM, ANQGSEA. The CDR3 consists of 12 residues. The CDR3 nucleotides are TGCAGCCCCGTGCGGGCGGACACTGAAGCTTTCTTT. This gives the protein CSPVRADTEAFF.

This clonotype was counted many times. This sequence joins TRBV29-1 and TRBJ2-3; TRBD2 agrees at 8 bases. Trimming at V came to 6 bases and at J to 0 bases, leaving 2 bases not matched to a gene. CDR3 size: 13 residues. CDR1 and CDR2 (germline): SQVTM, ANQGSEA. The CDR3 DNA follows: TGCAGCGTAACTAGCGGAAGCACAGATACGCAGTATTTT. This encodes CSVTSGSTDTQYF.

This clonotype was seen repeatedly, ten times or more. The chain joins TRBV5-6 to TRBJ2-7; D is perhaps TRBD1 or TRBD2 (5 bases each). CDR1 and CDR2 from the germline V gene are SGHDT and YYEEEE. V was trimmed by 3 bases and J by 3 bases, leaving 16 bases between them. The CDR3 runs 15 residues. The CDR3 nucleotides are TGTGCCAGCAGCTACGGGACGACACCGATCTACGAGCAGTACTTC. Residues: CASSYGTTPIYEQYF.

This clonotype has only a few counts. The CDR3 DNA follows: TGCGCCAGCAGCCAAGACTTCAGGGTTCACGAGCAGTTCTTC. Encoded protein: CASSQDFRVHEQFF. The gene calls are TRBV4-1 and TRBJ2-1; a weak D match, TRBD1 (5 bases). Trimming cost V 0 bases and J 10 bases, with 13 bases left between them. The germline CDR1 and CDR2 sequences are MGHRA and YSYEKL. CDR3 size: 14 residues.

This clonotype has at least ten counts. The rearrangement joins TRBV6-6 to TRBJ2-1; 8 nucleotides agree with TRBD1. Germline CDR1 and CDR2: MNHNY and SVGAGI (reference sequence). After removal of 6 bases from V and 4 bases from J, the junction contained 8 bases not matched to a gene. There are 15 residues in the CDR3. Here the CDR3 reads CASRTDRGHYNEQFF. CDR3 nucleotides: TGTGCCAGCAGGACTGACAGGGGACATTACAATGAGCAGTTCTTC.

J is TRBJ1-5 and V is TRBV20-1; TRBD1 agrees at 8 bases. V lost 2 bases and J lost 2; bases outside the gene matches: 5. Germline lookup yields CDR1 DFQATT and CDR2 SNEGSKA (reference sequence). The CDR3 spans 15 residues. DNA of the CDR3: TGCAGTGCTAGACTGGACAGGGTGGGCAATCAGCCCCAGCATTTT. Translated: CSARLDRVGNQPQHF.

J is TRBJ2-7 and V is TRBV7-9; no clear D. This CDR3 region has 14 residues. Germline CDR1 SEHNR, CDR2 FQNEAQ (reference sequence). The V end lost 1 base, the J end lost 0 bases, and 7 bases lay between the germline ends. The CDR3 coding sequence is TGTGCCAGCAGCTTAGGGGCGGACTCCTACGAGCAGTACTTC. It encodes CASSLGADSYEQYF.

Regarding this clonotype: One junction end does not reproduce the germline sequence, and a read error may be involved. This chain uses TRBV5-1 with TRBJ1-3; unclear D gene. There are 13 residues in the CDR3. The germline V gene has CDR1 SGHRS and CDR2 YFSETQ. In DNA, the CDR3 is TGCGCCAGCAGCTTGACGGATGGAAACACCCTATATTTT. Amino acids: CASSLTDGNTLYF.

This clonotype was observed at least ten times. The chain has TRBV12-3 or TRBV12-4 and TRBJ2-5; D is perhaps TRBD2 (6 bases). CDR3 length: 14 residues. Trimming shortened V by 6 bases and J by 8 bases, and 19 bases separated the two germline ends. The CDR3: CASSPGLASETQYF. DNA for the CDR3: TGTGCCAGCAGCCCGGGACTCGCTTCAGAAACCCAGTACTTC.

The chain has TRBV29-1 and TRBJ2-2, with 8 bases matching TRBD1. This CDR3 spans 13 amino acids. Trimming removed 5 bases from V and 7 bases from J; junction bases left unmatched: 6. Germline CDR1 reads SQVTM; CDR2 reads ANQGSEA. CDR3 bases: TGCAGCGTTTGGACAGGGTGGGGCGGGGAGCTGTTTTTT. Its protein is CSVWTGWGGELFF.